The 19 T cell receptor beta chains listed next were all sequenced from one sample in a study of blood T cell repertoires in COVID-19. Clones were read by immunoSEQ multiplex PCR, and TCRdb kept only the in-frame ones, dropping some. The repertoire has around 400,000 clones, over 75% of them found once; the top ten carry roughly 1.4%. The sample taken for sequencing was PBMCs or T cells enriched from blood (not recorded which). Receptors were obtained from a woman aged 18-30 years who had been exposed to COVID-19.

The rearrangement uses TRBV19 and TRBJ2-7; TRBD1 aligns across 9 bases. The germline V gene has CDR1 LNHDA and CDR2 SQIVND (reference sequence). This CDR3 has 13 residues. V was pared by 5 bases and J by 3 bases, with 2 bases of the junction left unmatched. In DNA, the CDR3 is TGTGCCAGTAGTGAGACAGGGGGCTACGAGCAGTACTTC. It specifies CASSETGGYEQYF.

This chain uses TRBV4-1 with TRBJ2-3, with 12 bases lining up with TRBD2. The V segment lost 0 bases and the J segment 7 bases; nucleotides outside the gene matches: 14. Looked up from germline, CDR1 is MGHRA and CDR2 is YSYEKL. This CDR3 is 19 amino acids long. CDR3 sequence: CASSQETPATSGGVNTQYF. CDR3 coding DNA: TGCGCCAGCAGCCAAGAAACCCCGGCGACTAGCGGGGGTGTAAATACGCAGTATTTT.

This chain links TRBV6-5 with TRBJ2-7; no reliable D call. The V end was cut by 0 bases, the J end by 4 bases, with 4 bases between. The germline V gene has CDR1 MNHEY and CDR2 SVGAGI. CDR3 length: 12 amino acids. Written as DNA, the CDR3 is TGTGCCAGCAGTTACTCGGAGTACGAGCAGTACTTC. This translates into CASSYSEYEQYF.

The CDR3, as DNA: TGTGCCAGCAGCTGGGCGAGAGGACAGCAGAATGAAAAACTGTTTTTT. Translating it yields CASSWARGQQNEKLFF. The chain joins TRBV5-8 to TRBJ1-4; D might be TRBD1 (6 bases). The germline V gene encodes CDR1 SGHTS and CDR2 YDEGEE. Trimming cost V 3 bases and J 5 bases, with 17 bases left between them. The CDR3 totals 16 residues.

This chain links TRBV7-2 with TRBJ2-5, with D perhaps TRBD1 (6 bases). The germline V gene has CDR1 SGHTA and CDR2 FQGNSA. V was clipped by 2 bases and J by 5 bases, with 9 bases between them. This CDR3 region has 13 residues. The CDR3 nucleotides are TGTGCCAGCAGCTTAACAGGGATGGAGACCCAGTACTTC. Translated: CASSLTGMETQYF. The entire variable domain, with the rest obtained from reference TRBV7-2 and TRBJ2-5, is as follows: GAGVSQSPSNKVTEKGKDVELRCDPISGHTALYWYRQSLGQGLEFLIYFQGNSAPDKSGLPSDRFSAERTGGSVSTLTIQRTQQEDSAVYLCASSLTGMETQYFGPGTRLLVL.

This clone has just a few counts. The chain joins TRBV7-9 to TRBJ1-2; 8 nucleotides line up with TRBD1. The CDR3 extends over 15 amino acids. The V gene's germline CDR1 is SEHNR and CDR2 FQNEAQ (reference sequence). J lost 7 bases, V lost 0 bases, and 7 bases had no gene match. The CDR3 loop reads CASSLALGQGVGYTF. DNA of the CDR3: TGTGCCAGCAGCTTAGCGCTTGGACAGGGCGTTGGCTACACCTTC.

V gene TRBV27 combines with J gene TRBJ1-1; perhaps TRBD1 as D (5 bases). CDR1 and CDR2 (germline): MNHEY, SMNVEV (reference sequence). The CDR3 sequence is 15 residues long. Deletions cut 7 bases from V and 0 bases from J, with 15 bases between. CDR3 bases: TGTGCCAGCAAGGTGGCAGGGCAAATGAACACTGAAGCTTTCTTT. It translates to CASKVAGQMNTEAFF.

The chain combines TRBV28 with TRBJ1-5; a weak D match, TRBD1 (6 bases). Trimming removed 2 bases at V and 1 base at J, with 18 bases between. Germline CDR1 MDHEN, CDR2 SYDVKM. The CDR3 extends over 18 amino acids. In DNA, the CDR3 is TGTGCCAGCAGTTTACCGCGGACAGTTGGATGGAGCAATCAGCCCCAGCATTTT. Translating it yields CASSLPRTVGWSNQPQHF.

V and J are TRBV4-1 and TRBJ1-1; D uncertain. CDR1 is MGHRA and CDR2 is YSYEKL in the germline V gene. Trimming shortened V by 0 bases and J by 3 bases, and 14 bases separated the two germline ends. The CDR3 loop spans 16 amino acids. CDR3 amino acids: CASSQEKQNIYTEAFF. CDR3 in DNA: TGCGCCAGCAGCCAAGAGAAGCAAAATATTTACACTGAAGCTTTCTTT.

The V and J genes are TRBV3-1 (or the pseudogene TRBV3-2) and TRBJ2-5; TRBD1 matches at 8 bases. Losses at the gene ends were 0 bases for V and 7 bases for J; bases not matched to a gene: 10. Germline CDR1 LGHDT, CDR2 YNNKEL (reference sequence). The CDR3 is made up of 16 amino acids. CDR3 in DNA: TGTGCCAGCAGCCAAGATAAGTCATTTGACAGGGGGACCCAGTACTTC. Translated, it gives CASSQDKSFDRGTQYF.

V gene TRBV2 combines with J gene TRBJ1-5; 8 bases are a match to TRBD1. Germline V gives CDR1 SNHLY, CDR2 FYNNEI. V lost 6 bases, J lost 7 bases, and 8 bases stayed unmatched. This CDR3 is built from 14 residues. CDR3 amino acids: CASRKTGGEQPQHF. The CDR3 DNA sequence: TGTGCCAGCAGGAAAACAGGGGGGGAACAGCCCCAGCATTTT.

The genes are TRBV19 and TRBJ2-1; 7 positions agree with TRBD1. After removal of 7 bases from V and 3 bases from J, the junction contained 9 bases not matched to a gene. The CDR3 has 15 residues. Germline-derived CDR1 and CDR2 are LNHDA and SQIVND (reference sequence). The CDR3 is CASTPVRGIYNEQFF. The CDR3 coding sequence is TGTGCCAGTACCCCCGTCAGGGGGATCTACAATGAGCAGTTCTTC.

The chain joins TRBV9 to TRBJ2-1; D is unclear. Germline CDR1 SGDLS, CDR2 YYNGEE. V lost 3 bases, J lost 10 bases, and 11 bases lay in between. CDR3 length equals 12 residues. In nucleotides, the CDR3 is TGTGCCAGCAGCGACCGTATACACGAGCAGTTCTTC. It translates to CASSDRIHEQFF.

This clone was detected only a few times. The chain joins TRBV3-1 (or the pseudogene TRBV3-2) to TRBJ2-1, with TRBD1 matching over 7 bases. Germline-derived CDR1 and CDR2 are LGHDT and YNNKEL (reference sequence). With 1 base clipped from V and 0 bases from J, the junction kept 6 bases outside the gene matches. This CDR3 spans 17 amino acids. DNA of the CDR3: TGTGCCAGCAGCCAAGTTGGTGGGACAGTCTCCTACAATGAGCAGTTCTTC. Translated, it gives CASSQVGGTVSYNEQFF.

A single count supports this clone. The chain is built from TRBV19 and TRBJ1-2, with a possible D match to TRBD1 (5 bases). The V gene lost 4 bases and the J gene lost 8 bases, with 14 bases spanning the gap. The CDR3 has 13 amino acids. Germline lookup yields CDR1 LNHDA and CDR2 SQIVND (reference sequence). CDR3 DNA: TGTGCCAGTAGTACCTCGACAGTAACCGGCTACACCTTC. Protein product: CASSTSTVTGYTF.

This clone has a single count. This chain uses TRBV9 with TRBJ2-4; D gene ambiguous. Trimming removed 0 bases at V and 5 bases at J, with 15 bases between. CDR1 is SGDLS, CDR2 YYNGEE, per germline. The CDR3 covers 16 residues. CDR3 amino acids: CASSVAASVGENIQYF. CDR3 in DNA: TGTGCCAGCAGCGTAGCCGCCTCGGTCGGTGAAAACATTCAGTACTTC.

The rearrangement links TRBV5-1 to TRBJ2-2, with a tentative D call TRBD2 (6 bases). V lost 2 bases and J lost 0, with 17 bases in between. This CDR3 is built from 18 residues. Germline lookup yields CDR1 SGHRS and CDR2 YFSETQ. CDR3 protein: CASSLSLAHTANTGELFF. As DNA, the CDR3 is TGCGCCAGCAGCTTATCACTAGCCCATACCGCGAACACCGGGGAGCTGTTTTTT.

The J gene is TRBJ2-3, the V gene TRBV7-3, with 10 nucleotides matching TRBD1. The CDR3 has 17 amino acids. J lost 5 bases, V lost 0 bases, and 8 bases had no gene match. Germline assignment: CDR1 SGHTA and CDR2 FQGTGA. CDR3 nucleotide sequence: TGTGCCAGCAGCTTAACAGGGGGACAGGGGCGGAGAGATACGCAGTATTTT. Protein product: CASSLTGGQGRRDTQYF.

This clone was detected once. The genes are TRBV5-8 and TRBJ1-5, with TRBD1 matching 9 bases. V shed 4 bases and J 7 bases; nucleotides not matched to a gene: 6. The CDR3 has 14 residues. The germline CDR1 and CDR2 sequences are SGHTS and YDEGEE. The CDR3 nucleotides read TGTGCCAGCAGCCAACGTACAGGGGGCCAGCCCCAGCATTTT. It translates to CASSQRTGGQPQHF. The variable domain in full, with the rest retrieved from reference TRBV5-8 and TRBJ1-5, is EAGVTQSPTHLIKTRGQQATLRCSPISGHTSVYWYQQALGLGLQFLLWYDEGEERNRGNFPPRFSGRQFPNYSSELNVNALELEDSALYLCASSQRTGGQPQHFGDGTRLSIL.